This TCR beta chain was documented in a study of cytomegalovirus exposure and HLA in healthy donors. Germline-derived CDR1 and CDR2 are SGHTA and FQGNSA. V was pared by 5 bases and J by 6 bases, with 20 bases between. This CDR3 spans 16 amino acids. PCR employed 60 Vbeta and 13 Jbeta primers. Clones were read by immunoSEQ multiplex PCR, and TCRdb kept only the in-frame ones, dropping some. In the table there are roughly 150,000 clones, roughly 80% of which are singletons. The source of this sequence is a man in his fifties in good health and CMV-seropositive. Sequencing input: PBMCs. The rearrangement uses TRBV7-2 and TRBJ1-5, with D perhaps TRBD1 (5 bases). The CDR3 sequence is CASSLMGGATSQPQHF. The CDR3 bases are TGTGCCAGCAGCCTAATGGGGGGAGCGACGAGTCAGCCCCAGCATTTT. Full variable domain (outside the CDR3, taken from reference TRBV7-2 and TRBJ1-5): GAGVSQSPSNKVTEKGKDVELRCDPISGHTALYWYRQSLGQGLEFLIYFQGNSAPDKSGLPSDRFSAERTGGSVSTLTIQRTQQEDSAVYLCASSLMGGATSQPQHFGDGTRLSIL.